A selection of T cell receptor beta chains follows, all from one sample in a study of T cells in localized non-small cell lung cancer. TCRdb keeps only in-frame clones here, not all; method: immunoSEQ multiplex PCR. In the table there are around 100,000 clones, approximately 88% of which are singletons. The starting material was peripheral blood, obtained before any cancer treatment. These receptors were obtained from a man between 40 and 69 years old with stage I squamous cell lung carcinoma. The CDR3 runs from the conserved cysteine through the conserved F or W. Each record gives: D gene, V gene, J gene, clone size, CDR3 length, CDR3 protein, CDR3 DNA. A D gene is named only where the DNA matches it firmly. Size is omitted from some rows. Given values are once, few, many or a class for expanded clones.

TRBD1	TRBV6-1	TRBJ1-1	few	14	CASSEIQGIGEAFF	TGTGCCAGCAGTGAAATACAGGGGATTGGTGAAGCTTTCTTT
-	TRBV7-9	TRBJ2-3	once	16	CASSLLKASGTDTQYF	TGTGCCAGCAGCTTACTAAAGGCTAGCGGCACAGATACGCAGTATTTT
-	TRBV5-4	TRBJ1-2	-	14	CASSSRGGNYGYTF	TGTGCCAGCAGTTCCCGCGGGGGTAACTATGGCTACACCTTC
TRBD1	TRBV2	TRBJ1-2	-	14	CASSVGDRGFGYTF	TGTGCCAGCAGTGTAGGGGACAGGGGGTTTGGCTACACCTTC
-	TRBV2	TRBJ1-5	few	13	CASSVQTNQPQHF	TGTGCCAGCAGTGTACAAACCAATCAGCCCCAGCATTTT
-	TRBV7-2	TRBJ1-2	-	15	CASNLPEALRGGYTF	TGTGCCAGCAACCTACCAGAGGCCCTGAGGGGGGGCTACACCTTC
-	TRBV29-1	TRBJ1-4	-	13	CSVVVPTNEKLFF	TGCAGCGTTGTGGTACCCACTAATGAAAAACTGTTTTTT
-	TRBV9	TRBJ2-6	once	14	CASSVGTGANVLTF	TGTGCCAGCAGCGTTGGTACAGGGGCCAACGTCCTGACTTTC
-	TRBV20-1	TRBJ2-1	-	11	CRADRDYEQFF	TGCAGAGCTGACCGGGACTATGAGCAGTTCTTC
-	TRBV28	TRBJ1-2	-	13	CASSRDGNYGYTF	TGTGCCAGCAGTCGAGACGGGAACTATGGCTACACCTTC
TRBD1	TRBV5-6	TRBJ1-2	-	17	CASSLRNRGRTSGGYTF	TGTGCCAGCAGCTTACGGAACAGGGGGCGCACATCGGGCGGCTACACCTTC
TRBD1	TRBV5-1	TRBJ1-2	-	14	CASSSGQRSNGYTF	TGCGCCAGCAGCTCGGGACAGAGATCGAATGGCTACACCTTC
-	TRBV7-9	TRBJ2-5	-	14	CASSLMGSQETQYF	TGTGCCAGCAGCTTAATGGGGTCCCAAGAGACCCAGTACTTC
TRBD1	TRBV4-1	TRBJ2-2	-	18	CASSQVQGARVRHGELFF	TGCGCCAGCAGCCAAGTACAGGGGGCGCGTGTAAGGCACGGGGAGCTGTTTTTT
TRBD2	TRBV5-1	TRBJ2-1	-	22	CASSPGLAGGPGQAESYNEQFF	TGCGCCAGCAGCCCCGGACTAGCGGGGGGGCCGGGTCAGGCCGAGTCCTACAATGAGCAGTTCTTC
TRBD1	TRBV19	TRBJ1-5	-	14	CASSPRQGRQPQHF	TGTGCCAGTAGTCCTAGACAGGGACGACAGCCCCAGCATTTT
-	TRBV4-3	TRBJ1-2	-	15	CASSPSRLLTYGYTF	TGCGCCAGCAGCCCCTCGCGGCTGCTGACCTATGGCTACACCTTC
-	TRBV9	TRBJ2-5	once	13	CASSVGRTGTQYF	TGTGCCAGCAGCGTAGGTAGGACGGGGACCCAGTACTTC
TRBD1	TRBV6-4	TRBJ2-7	-	13	CASSRDRVNEQYF	TGTGCCAGCAGTCGAGACAGGGTCAACGAGCAGTACTTC
-	TRBV9	TRBJ1-5	once	15	CASSVGPYSNQPQHF	TGTGCCAGCAGCGTAGGGCCATATAGCAATCAGCCCCAGCATTTT
TRBD1	TRBV7-9	TRBJ2-7	-	14	CASSDRTGTYEQYF	TGTGCCAGCAGCGACCGGACAGGGACCTACGAGCAGTACTTC
-	TRBV18	TRBJ2-7	-	15	CASSPGRMSSYEQYF	TGTGCCAGCTCACCGGGCAGGATGAGCTCCTACGAGCAGTACTTC